Sequencing of this T cell receptor (beta chain) was carried out in a study of blood T cell repertoires in COVID-19. Libraries were prepared by immunoSEQ multiplex PCR; TCRdb keeps only in-frame clonotypes and omits some of them. The sample holds tens of thousands of clones, roughly 88% seen once. The sequenced material came from peripheral blood. The receptor comes from a man in his forties or fifties with acute or convalescent COVID-19.

CDR3 bases: TGTGCCAGCAGTGTAGGCAGGGGCAATAATTCACCCCTCCACTTT. It yields the protein CASSVGRGNNSPLHF. This chain links TRBV2 with TRBJ1-6, with a possible D match to TRBD1 (6 bases). The CDR3 contains 15 residues. CDR1 and CDR2 (germline): SNHLY, FYNNEI. V lost 4 bases and J lost 5, with 12 bases in between.